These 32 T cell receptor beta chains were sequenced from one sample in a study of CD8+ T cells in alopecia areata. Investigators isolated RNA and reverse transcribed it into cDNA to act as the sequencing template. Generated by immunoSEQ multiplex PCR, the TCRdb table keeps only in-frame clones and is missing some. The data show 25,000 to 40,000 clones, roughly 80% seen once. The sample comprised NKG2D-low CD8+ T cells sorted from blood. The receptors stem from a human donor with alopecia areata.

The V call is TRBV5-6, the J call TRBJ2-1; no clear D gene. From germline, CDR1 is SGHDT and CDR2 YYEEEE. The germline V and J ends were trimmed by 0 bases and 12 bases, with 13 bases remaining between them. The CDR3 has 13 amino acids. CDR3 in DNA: TGTGCCAGCAGCTTGGGACGGAGCGATTGGCAGTTCTTC. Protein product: CASSLGRSDWQFF. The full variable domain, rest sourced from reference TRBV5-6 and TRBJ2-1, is DAGVTQSPTHLIKTRGQQVTLRCSPKSGHDTVSWYQQALGQGPQFIFQYYEEEERQRGNFPDRFSGHQFPNYSSELNVNALLLGDSALYLCASSLGRSDWQFFGPGTRLTVL.

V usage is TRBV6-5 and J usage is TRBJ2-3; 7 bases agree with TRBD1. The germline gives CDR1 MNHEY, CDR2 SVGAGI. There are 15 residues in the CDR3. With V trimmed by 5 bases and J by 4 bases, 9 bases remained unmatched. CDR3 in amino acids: CASSPRQGVADTQYF. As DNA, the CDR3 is TGTGCCAGCAGTCCCAGGCAGGGGGTTGCAGATACGCAGTATTTT.

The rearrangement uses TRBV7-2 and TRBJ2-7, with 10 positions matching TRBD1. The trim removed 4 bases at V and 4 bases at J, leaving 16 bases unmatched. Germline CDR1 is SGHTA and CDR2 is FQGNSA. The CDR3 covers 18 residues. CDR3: CASSSLFATGTGAYEQYF. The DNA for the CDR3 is TGTGCCAGCAGCTCCCTTTTTGCGACCGGGACAGGGGCATACGAGCAGTACTTC. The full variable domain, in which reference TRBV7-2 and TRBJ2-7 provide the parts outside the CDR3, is GAGVSQSPSNKVTEKGKDVELRCDPISGHTALYWYRQSLGQGLEFLIYFQGNSAPDKSGLPSDRFSAERTGGSVSTLTIQRTQQEDSAVYLCASSSLFATGTGAYEQYFGPGTRLTVT.

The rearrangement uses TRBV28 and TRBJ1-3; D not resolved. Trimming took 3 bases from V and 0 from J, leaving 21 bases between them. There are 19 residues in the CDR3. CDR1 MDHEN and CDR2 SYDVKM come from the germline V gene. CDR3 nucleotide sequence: TGTGCCAGCAGTTTGTTAGGTGCCAATTACTACTTCTCTGGAAACACCATATATTTT. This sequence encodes CASSLLGANYYFSGNTIYF.

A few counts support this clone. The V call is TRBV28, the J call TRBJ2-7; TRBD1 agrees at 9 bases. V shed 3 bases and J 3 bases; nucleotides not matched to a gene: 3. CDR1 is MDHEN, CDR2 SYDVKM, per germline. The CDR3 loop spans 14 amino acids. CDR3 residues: CASSLDRGFYEQYF. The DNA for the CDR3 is TGTGCCAGCAGTTTGGACAGGGGTTTCTACGAGCAGTACTTC. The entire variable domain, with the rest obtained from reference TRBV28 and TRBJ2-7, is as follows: DVKVTQSSRYLVKRTGEKVFLECVQDMDHENMFWYRQDPGLGLRLIYFSYDVKMKEKGDIPEGYSVSREKKERFSLILESASTNQTSMYLCASSLDRGFYEQYFGPGTRLTVT.

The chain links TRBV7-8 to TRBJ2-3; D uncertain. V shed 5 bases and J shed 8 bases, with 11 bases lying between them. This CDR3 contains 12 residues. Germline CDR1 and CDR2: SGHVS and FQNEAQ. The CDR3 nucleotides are TGTGCCAGCAGCCCCATCGTGGGTACGCAGTATTTT. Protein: CASSPIVGTQYF.

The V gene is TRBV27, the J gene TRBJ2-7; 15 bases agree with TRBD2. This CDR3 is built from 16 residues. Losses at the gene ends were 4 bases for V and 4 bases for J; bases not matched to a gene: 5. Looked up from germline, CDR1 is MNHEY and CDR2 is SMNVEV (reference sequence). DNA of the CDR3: TGTGCCAGCAGTTCCTGGACTAGCGGGAGGGCGTACGAGCAGTACTTC. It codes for CASSSWTSGRAYEQYF.

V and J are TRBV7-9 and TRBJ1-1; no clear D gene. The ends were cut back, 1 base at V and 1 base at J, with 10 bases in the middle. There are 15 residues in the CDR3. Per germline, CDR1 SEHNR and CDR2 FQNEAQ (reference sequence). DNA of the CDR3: TGTGCCAGCAGCTTAGTAGACACCCAGAACACTGAAGCTTTCTTT. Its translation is CASSLVDTQNTEAFF.

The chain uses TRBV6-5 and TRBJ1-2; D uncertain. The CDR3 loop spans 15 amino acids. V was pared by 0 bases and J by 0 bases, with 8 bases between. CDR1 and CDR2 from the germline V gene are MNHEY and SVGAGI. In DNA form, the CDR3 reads TGTGCCAGCAGTTACTCCAGCGGATCTAACTATGGCTACACCTTC. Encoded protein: CASSYSSGSNYGYTF.

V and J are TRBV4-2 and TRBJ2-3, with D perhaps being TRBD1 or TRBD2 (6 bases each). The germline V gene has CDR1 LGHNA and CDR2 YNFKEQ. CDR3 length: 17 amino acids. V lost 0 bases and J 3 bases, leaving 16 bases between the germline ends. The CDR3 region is CASSQEGGGTGTDTQYF. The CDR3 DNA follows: TGTGCCAGCAGCCAAGAGGGGGGCGGTACGGGAACAGATACGCAGTATTTT.

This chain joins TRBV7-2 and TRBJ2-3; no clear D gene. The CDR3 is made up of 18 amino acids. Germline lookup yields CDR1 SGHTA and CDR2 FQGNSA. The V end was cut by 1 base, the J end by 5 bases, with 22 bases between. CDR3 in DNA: TGTGCCAGCAGCTTAGTCTCCGTCGTTTCAGTTTCTGAAGATACGCAGTATTTT. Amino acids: CASSLVSVVSVSEDTQYF.

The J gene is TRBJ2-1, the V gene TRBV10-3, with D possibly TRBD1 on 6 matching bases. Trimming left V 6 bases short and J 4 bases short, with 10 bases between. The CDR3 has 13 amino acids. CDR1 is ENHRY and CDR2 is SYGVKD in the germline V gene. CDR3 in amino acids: CAIRDDRYNEQFF. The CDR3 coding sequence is TGTGCCATCAGAGATGACAGGTACAATGAGCAGTTCTTC.

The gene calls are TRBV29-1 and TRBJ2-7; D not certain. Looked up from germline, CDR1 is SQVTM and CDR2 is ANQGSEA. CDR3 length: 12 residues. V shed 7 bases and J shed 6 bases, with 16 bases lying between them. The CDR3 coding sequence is TGCAGCGCGTCCTCTCGGGCCACCGAGCAGTACTTC. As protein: CSASSRATEQYF.

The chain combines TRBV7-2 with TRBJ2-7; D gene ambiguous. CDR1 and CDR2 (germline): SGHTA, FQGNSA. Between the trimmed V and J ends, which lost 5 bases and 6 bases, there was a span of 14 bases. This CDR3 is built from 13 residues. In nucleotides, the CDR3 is TGTGCCAGCAGCCGGGCCCCTGGGGTCGAGCAGTACTTC. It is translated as CASSRAPGVEQYF.

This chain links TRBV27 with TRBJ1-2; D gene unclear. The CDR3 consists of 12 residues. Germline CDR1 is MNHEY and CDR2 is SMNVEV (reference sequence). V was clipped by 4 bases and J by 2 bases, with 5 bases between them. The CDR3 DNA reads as TGTGCCAGCAGTTCCAGCAACTATGGCTACACCTTC. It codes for CASSSSNYGYTF.

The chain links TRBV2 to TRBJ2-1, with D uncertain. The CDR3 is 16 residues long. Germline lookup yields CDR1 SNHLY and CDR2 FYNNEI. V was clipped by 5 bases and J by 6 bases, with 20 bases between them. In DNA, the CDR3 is TGTGCCAGCAGTCGCTTTCCGGAAGCGACATCCAATGAGCAGTTCTTC. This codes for CASSRFPEATSNEQFF.

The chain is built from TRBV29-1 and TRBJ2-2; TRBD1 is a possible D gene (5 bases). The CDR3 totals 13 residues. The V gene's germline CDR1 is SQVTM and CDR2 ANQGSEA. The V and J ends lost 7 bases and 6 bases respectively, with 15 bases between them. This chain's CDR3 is CSADVGVPGELFF. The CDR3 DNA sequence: TGCAGCGCCGATGTAGGGGTTCCCGGGGAGCTGTTTTTT.

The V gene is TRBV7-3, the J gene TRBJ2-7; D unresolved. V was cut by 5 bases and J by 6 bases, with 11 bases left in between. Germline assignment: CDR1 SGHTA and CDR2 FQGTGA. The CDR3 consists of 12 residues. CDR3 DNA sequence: TGTGCCAGCAGCCCCCGAGATGGCGAGCAGTACTTC. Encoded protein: CASSPRDGEQYF.

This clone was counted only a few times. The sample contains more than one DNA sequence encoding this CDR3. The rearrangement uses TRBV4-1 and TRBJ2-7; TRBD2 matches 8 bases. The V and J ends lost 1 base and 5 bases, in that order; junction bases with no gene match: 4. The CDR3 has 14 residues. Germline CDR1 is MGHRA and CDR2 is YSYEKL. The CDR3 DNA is TGCGCCAGCAGCCAAGGGCCGGGGGGGGACGAGCAGTACTTC. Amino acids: CASSQGPGGDEQYF.

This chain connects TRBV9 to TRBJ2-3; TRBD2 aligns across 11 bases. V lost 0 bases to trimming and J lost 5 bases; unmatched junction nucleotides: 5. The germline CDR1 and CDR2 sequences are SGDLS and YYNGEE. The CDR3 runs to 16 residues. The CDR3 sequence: CASSVDLTSGEDTQYF. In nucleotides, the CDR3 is TGTGCCAGCAGCGTAGACCTGACTAGCGGGGAAGATACGCAGTATTTT.

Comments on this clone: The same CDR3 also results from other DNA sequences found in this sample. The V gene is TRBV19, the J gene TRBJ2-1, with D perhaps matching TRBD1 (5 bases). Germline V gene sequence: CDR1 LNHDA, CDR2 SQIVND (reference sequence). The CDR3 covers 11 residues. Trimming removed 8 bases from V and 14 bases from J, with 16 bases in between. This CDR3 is CASCQGTLKFF. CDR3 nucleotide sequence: TGTGCCAGTTGCCAGGGTACACTTAAGTTCTTC.

CDR3 amino acids: CASSDSSQGQQFF. CDR3 nucleotides: TGTGCCAGCAGTGACTCGAGTCAGGGGCAGCAGTTCTTC. The rearrangement links TRBV6-4 to TRBJ2-1; possibly TRBD1 for D (6 bases). Trimming stripped 0 bases from V and 11 bases from J, with 11 bases between. This CDR3 is 13 amino acids long. CDR1 and CDR2 from the germline V gene are MRHNA and SNTAGT.

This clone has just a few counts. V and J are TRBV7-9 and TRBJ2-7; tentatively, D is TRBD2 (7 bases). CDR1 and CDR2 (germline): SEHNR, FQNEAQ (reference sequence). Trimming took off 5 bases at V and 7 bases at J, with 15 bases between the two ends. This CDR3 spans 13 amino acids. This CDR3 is CASSHRTAGEQYF. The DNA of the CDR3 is TGTGCCAGCAGCCACCGGACAGCGGGGGAGCAGTACTTC. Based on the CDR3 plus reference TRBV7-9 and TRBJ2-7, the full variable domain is DTGVSQNPRHKITKRGQNVTFRCDPISEHNRLYWYRQTLGQGPEFLTYFQNEAQLEKSRLLSDRFSAERPKGSFSTLEIQRTEQGDSAMYLCASSHRTAGEQYFGPGTRLTVT.

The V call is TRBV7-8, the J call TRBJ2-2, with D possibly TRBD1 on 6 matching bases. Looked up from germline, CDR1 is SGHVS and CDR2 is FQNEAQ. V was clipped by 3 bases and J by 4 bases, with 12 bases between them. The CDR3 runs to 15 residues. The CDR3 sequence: CASSLIRGGTGELFF. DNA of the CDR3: TGTGCCAGCAGCTTGATCAGGGGCGGCACCGGGGAGCTGTTTTTT.

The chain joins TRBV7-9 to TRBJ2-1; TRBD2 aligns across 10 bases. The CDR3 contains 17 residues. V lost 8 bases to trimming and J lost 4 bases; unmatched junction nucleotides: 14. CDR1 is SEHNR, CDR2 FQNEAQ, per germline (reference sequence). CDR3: CASRNLGLASSYNEQFF. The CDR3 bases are TGTGCCAGCCGGAATCTGGGACTAGCGAGCTCATACAATGAGCAGTTCTTC. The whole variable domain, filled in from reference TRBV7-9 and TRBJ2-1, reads DTGVSQNPRHKITKRGQNVTFRCDPISEHNRLYWYRQTLGQGPEFLTYFQNEAQLEKSRLLSDRFSAERPKGSFSTLEIQRTEQGDSAMYLCASRNLGLASSYNEQFFGPGTRLTVL.

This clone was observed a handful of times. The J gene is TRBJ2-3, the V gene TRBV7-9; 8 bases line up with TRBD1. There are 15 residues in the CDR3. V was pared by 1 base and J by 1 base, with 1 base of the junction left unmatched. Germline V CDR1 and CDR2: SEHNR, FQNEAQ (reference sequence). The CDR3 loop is CASSLVGQGTDTQYF. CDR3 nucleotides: TGTGCCAGCAGCTTAGTGGGACAGGGCACAGATACGCAGTATTTT.

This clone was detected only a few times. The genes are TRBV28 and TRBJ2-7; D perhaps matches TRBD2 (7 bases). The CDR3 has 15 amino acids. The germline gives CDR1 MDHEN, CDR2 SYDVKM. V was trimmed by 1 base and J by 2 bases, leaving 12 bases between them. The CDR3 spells CASSLLDGGPYEQYF. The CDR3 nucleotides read TGTGCCAGCAGTTTATTGGACGGGGGGCCCTACGAGCAGTACTTC.

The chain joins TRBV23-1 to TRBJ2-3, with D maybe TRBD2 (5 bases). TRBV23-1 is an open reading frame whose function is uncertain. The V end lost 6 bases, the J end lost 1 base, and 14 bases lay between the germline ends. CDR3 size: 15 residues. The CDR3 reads CASSPGLVRTDTQYF. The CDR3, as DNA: TGCGCCAGCAGCCCTGGACTCGTCCGCACAGATACGCAGTATTTT.

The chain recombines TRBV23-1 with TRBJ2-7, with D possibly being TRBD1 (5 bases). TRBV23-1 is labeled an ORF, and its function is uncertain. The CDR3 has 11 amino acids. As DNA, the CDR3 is TGCGGAGACAGCAGCCTACGTAGTCAGTACTTC. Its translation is CGDSSLRSQYF.

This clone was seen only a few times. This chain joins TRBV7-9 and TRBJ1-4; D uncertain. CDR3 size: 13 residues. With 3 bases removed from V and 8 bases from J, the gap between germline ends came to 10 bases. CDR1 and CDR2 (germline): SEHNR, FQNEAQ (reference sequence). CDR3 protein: CASSLGFREKLFF. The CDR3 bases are TGTGCCAGCAGCTTGGGATTTCGGGAAAAACTGTTTTTT.

The CDR3 region is CASSLTPYSNEAFF. DNA for the CDR3: TGTGCCAGCAGTTTAACCCCTTATTCGAATGAAGCTTTCTTT. The chain links TRBV27 to TRBJ1-1; D call uncertain. The CDR3 has 14 amino acids. The germline CDR1 and CDR2 sequences are MNHEY and SMNVEV (reference sequence). V lost 2 bases, J lost 7 bases, and 14 bases lay in between.

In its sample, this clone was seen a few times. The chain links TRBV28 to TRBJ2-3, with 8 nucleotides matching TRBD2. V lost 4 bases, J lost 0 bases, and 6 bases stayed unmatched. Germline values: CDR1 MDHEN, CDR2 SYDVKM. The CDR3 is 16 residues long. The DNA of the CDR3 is TGTGCCAGCAGTTCGGGGGGGCCAGTTAGCACAGATACGCAGTATTTT. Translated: CASSSGGPVSTDTQYF.